Below, 19 T cell receptor beta chains from the same sample are listed, as sequenced in a study of OX40 agonist ivuxolimab in advanced cancers. Some clones are missing from TCRdb's copy, which holds only in-frame ones; the method was immunoSEQ multiplex PCR. The table has 45,000 or so clones, roughly 90% seen once. Sequencing used CD4+ or CD8+ T cells sorted from blood, obtained in a trial of the OX40 agonist ivuxolimab. The receptors were gathered from an adult with an advanced solid tumor such as melanoma, head and neck, liver or kidney cancer.

This clone was seen only a few times. The chain links TRBV6-5 to TRBJ2-7, with TRBD2 as a possible D gene (6 bases). The length of the CDR3 is 15 residues. V gave up 2 bases and J gave up 3 bases, with 14 bases separating them. Germline V gene data show CDR1 as MNHEY and CDR2 as SVGAGI. The CDR3 DNA sequence: TGTGCCAGCAGTTACGCAGGGAGGCAGGACTACGAGCAGTACTTC. Its translation is CASSYAGRQDYEQYF.

The V and J genes are TRBV7-2 and TRBJ2-7, with D unresolved. V lost 2 bases to trimming and J lost 2 bases, with 1 base between them. Germline CDR1 SGHTA, CDR2 FQGNSA. This CDR3 is 11 amino acids long. In DNA, the CDR3 is TGTGCCAGCAGCTTACCCTACGAGCAGTACTTC. This gives the protein CASSLPYEQYF.

A note on this clone: A read error may produce the germline difference seen at one junction end. The chain couples TRBV5-1 to TRBJ2-5; tentatively, D is TRBD2 (5 bases). Germline-derived CDR1 and CDR2 are SGHRS and YFSETQ. The CDR3 is 14 residues long. The DNA for the CDR3 is TGCGCCAGCAGCTTGTTTTCCGGAGGCGTTGAAGGGCACTTC. It translates to CASSLFSGGVEGHF.

V gene TRBV4-2 combines with J gene TRBJ2-1; TRBD2 is a possible D gene (6 bases). The germline CDR1 and CDR2 sequences are LGHNA and YNFKEQ. This CDR3 has 17 residues. The V and J ends lost 1 base and 2 bases respectively, with 15 bases between them. The CDR3 loop reads CASSQGPRDFTYNEQFF. The DNA of the CDR3 is TGTGCCAGCAGCCAAGGTCCGCGGGACTTTACCTACAATGAGCAGTTCTTC.

This clone has just a few counts. This chain joins TRBV7-2 and TRBJ2-1; 10 bases are a match to TRBD2. Trimming cost V 3 bases and J 7 bases; bases outside gene matches: 6. Looked up from germline, CDR1 is SGHTA and CDR2 is FQGNSA. CDR3 size: 15 residues. In DNA form, the CDR3 reads TGTGCCAGCAGCTTGGCTAGCGGGAGTTCAAATGAGCAGTTCTTC. Protein: CASSLASGSSNEQFF.

This clone was counted once. V usage is TRBV7-2 and J usage is TRBJ2-7, with D perhaps matching TRBD2 (6 bases). The germline V gene encodes CDR1 SGHTA and CDR2 FQGNSA. V was cut by 3 bases and J by 0 bases, with 9 bases left in between. This CDR3 has 14 amino acids. The CDR3 is CASSLAGSSYEQYF. As DNA, the CDR3 is TGTGCCAGCAGCTTGGCGGGAAGCTCCTACGAGCAGTACTTC. Full variable domain (rest looked up from reference TRBV7-2 and TRBJ2-7): GAGVSQSPSNKVTEKGKDVELRCDPISGHTALYWYRQSLGQGLEFLIYFQGNSAPDKSGLPSDRFSAERTGGSVSTLTIQRTQQEDSAVYLCASSLAGSSYEQYFGPGTRLTVT.

V and J are TRBV19 and TRBJ1-1, with 12 bases lining up with TRBD1. The CDR3 runs 14 residues. J was trimmed by 7 bases and V by 6 bases; bases with no gene match: 6. Germline CDR1 reads LNHDA; CDR2 reads SQIVND (reference sequence). CDR3 sequence: CASRPGQGAGEAFF. CDR3 nucleotide sequence: TGTGCCAGTAGACCGGGACAGGGGGCTGGTGAAGCTTTCTTT.

The table lists this clone with a few counts. One junction end disagrees with the germline gene, perhaps due to a read error. The chain has TRBV7-9 and TRBJ2-7; TRBD2 aligns across 7 bases. This CDR3 region has 14 residues. Germline loops: CDR1 SEHNR, CDR2 FQNEAQ (reference sequence). CDR3 sequence reads: CASSLAFAGVEQYF. Here the CDR3 DNA reads TGTGCCAGCAGCCTAGCGTTTGCGGGAGTCGAGCAGTACTTC.

The gene calls are TRBV6-5 and TRBJ2-7; 8 nucleotides agree with TRBD1. V lost 5 bases, J lost 8 bases, and 8 bases stayed unmatched. CDR1 MNHEY and CDR2 SVGAGI come from the germline V gene. CDR3 length equals 13 residues. The CDR3 reads CASSNIGQGKQYF. The CDR3 DNA reads TGTGCCAGCAGTAACATAGGACAGGGCAAGCAGTACTTC.

The rearrangement joins TRBV27 to TRBJ2-2, with 7 bases matching TRBD1. Germline lookup yields CDR1 MNHEY and CDR2 SMNVEV (reference sequence). The CDR3 extends over 15 amino acids. V was clipped by 6 bases and J by 1 base; unmatched bases: 5. The CDR3: CASRSGTENTGELFF. The CDR3, as DNA: TGTGCCAGCAGGTCCGGGACAGAGAACACCGGGGAGCTGTTTTTT.

V usage is TRBV21-1 and J usage is TRBJ2-7; TRBD1, the D gene given by the table, was not confirmed from the DNA. TRBV21-1 is recorded as a pseudogene. The CDR3 spans 17 residues. CDR3 sequence reads: CASSPAAGQGTVYEQYF. As DNA, the CDR3 is TGTGCCAGCAGCCCAGCAGCGGGACAGGGAACCGTCTACGAGCAGTACTTC.

This clone has only a few counts. The genes are TRBV7-9 and TRBJ2-7; D may be TRBD1 (6 bases). CDR3 length: 12 residues. V dropped 5 bases and J dropped 6 bases, with 11 bases sitting between them. Germline V lookup: CDR1 SEHNR, CDR2 FQNEAQ (reference sequence). The CDR3 coding sequence is TGTGCCAGCAGCGCACAGGGACGCGAGCAGTACTTC. Encoded protein: CASSAQGREQYF. Full variable domain (rest looked up from reference TRBV7-9 and TRBJ2-7): DTGVSQNPRHKITKRGQNVTFRCDPISEHNRLYWYRQTLGQGPEFLTYFQNEAQLEKSRLLSDRFSAERPKGSFSTLEIQRTEQGDSAMYLCASSAQGREQYFGPGTRLTVT.

This chain connects TRBV28 to TRBJ1-2, with TRBD1 identical over 7 bases. J gave up 4 bases and V 6 bases, and 5 bases lay outside the gene matches. The CDR3 runs to 13 residues. In germline, CDR1 is MDHEN, CDR2 SYDVKM. The CDR3 loop is CASSVGQFYGYTF. The CDR3 DNA follows: TGTGCCAGCAGCGTGGGACAGTTCTATGGCTACACCTTC.

The chain joins TRBV7-9 to TRBJ2-4; 7 nucleotides align to TRBD2. Trimming at V came to 6 bases and at J to 7 bases, leaving 9 bases not matched to a gene. Germline V gives CDR1 SEHNR, CDR2 FQNEAQ (reference sequence). The CDR3 contains 14 residues. Here the CDR3 reads CASRPSGKDNIQYF. The CDR3, as DNA: TGTGCCAGCAGGCCGAGCGGGAAGGATAACATTCAGTACTTC. The complete variable domain, with remaining parts taken from reference TRBV7-9 and TRBJ2-4, reads DTGVSQNPRHKITKRGQNVTFRCDPISEHNRLYWYRQTLGQGPEFLTYFQNEAQLEKSRLLSDRFSAERPKGSFSTLEIQRTEQGDSAMYLCASRPSGKDNIQYFGAGTRLSVL.

The chain recombines TRBV7-8 with TRBJ1-1; TRBD1 is a possible D gene (5 bases). The CDR3 has 13 amino acids. Deletions cut 3 bases from V and 5 bases from J, with 10 bases between. Germline CDR1 and CDR2: SGHVS and FQNEAQ. CDR3 bases: TGTGCCAGCAGCTTCACAGGAGAAACTGAAGCTTTCTTT. Its translation: CASSFTGETEAFF.

The chain carries TRBV5-6 and TRBJ2-2; 13 positions match TRBD2. The length of the CDR3 is 16 residues. V was clipped by 2 bases and J by 8 bases; unmatched bases: 6. Germline V gene sequence: CDR1 SGHDT, CDR2 YYEEEE. The CDR3 nucleotides read TGTGCCAGCAGCTTTATCCGGACTAGCGGGAGTGGGGAGCTGTTTTTT. This sequence encodes CASSFIRTSGSGELFF.

The chain employs TRBV7-3 and TRBJ2-1; maybe TRBD2 (6 bases). There are 15 residues in the CDR3. Germline values: CDR1 SGHTA, CDR2 FQGTGA. Trimming left V 2 bases short and J 12 bases short, with 20 bases between. CDR3 protein: CASSLGSGDIEGQFF. The CDR3, as DNA: TGTGCCAGCAGCTTAGGTAGCGGAGACATCGAAGGGCAGTTCTTC.

V is TRBV27 and J is TRBJ2-3; 9 positions agree with TRBD2. The CDR3 runs 15 residues. The germline V gene encodes CDR1 MNHEY and CDR2 SMNVEV (reference sequence). J was trimmed by 4 bases and V by 6 bases; bases with no gene match: 8. CDR3 nucleotide sequence: TGTGCCAGCAGCCCTAGAGAGCGGGGGGCAGATACGCAGTATTTT. Residues: CASSPRERGADTQYF.

The chain couples TRBV6-5 to TRBJ2-5; D possibly corresponds to TRBD2 (6 bases). The germline CDR1 and CDR2 sequences are MNHEY and SVGAGI. V was clipped by 6 bases and J by 5 bases, with 16 bases between them. The CDR3 runs to 14 residues. The CDR3 here is CASSPAGPGETQYF. CDR3 nucleotides: TGTGCCAGCAGCCCCGCGGGGCCTGGGGAGACCCAGTACTTC.